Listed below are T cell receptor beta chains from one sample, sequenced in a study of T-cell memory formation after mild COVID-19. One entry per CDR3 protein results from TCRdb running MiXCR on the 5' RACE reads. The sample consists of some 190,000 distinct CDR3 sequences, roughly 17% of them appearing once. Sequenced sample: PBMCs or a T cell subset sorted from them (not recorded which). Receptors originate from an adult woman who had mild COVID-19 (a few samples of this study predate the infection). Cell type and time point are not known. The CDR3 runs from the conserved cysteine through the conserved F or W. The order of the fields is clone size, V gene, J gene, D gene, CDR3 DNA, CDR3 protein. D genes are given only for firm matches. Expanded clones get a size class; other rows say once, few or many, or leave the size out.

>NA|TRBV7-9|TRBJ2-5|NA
TGTGCCAGCAGCCCTATTGCGGGAGAGACCCAGTACTTC
CASSPIAGETQYF
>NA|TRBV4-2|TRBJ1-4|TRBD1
TGTGCCAGCAGCCAGACAGGGCAGGGGGCGGTTGAAAAACTGTTTTTT
CASSQTGQGAVEKLFF
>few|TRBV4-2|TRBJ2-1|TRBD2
TGTGCCAGCAGCCCAACAACTGGGGGGGTGAGTGAGCAGTTCTTC
CASSPTTGGVSEQFF
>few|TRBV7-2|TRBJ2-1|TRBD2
TGTGCCAGCAGCCTATATGGGACTAGCGGGGGTAATGAGCAGTTCTTC
CASSLYGTSGGNEQFF
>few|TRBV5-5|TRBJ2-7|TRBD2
TGTGCCAGCAGCTATAGGACTAGCGGGGTCGGTTACGAGCAGTACTTC
CASSYRTSGVGYEQYF
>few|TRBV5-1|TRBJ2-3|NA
TGCGCCAGCAGCTTGGACAGGCCGTCGGGTGATACGCAGTATTTT
CASSLDRPSGDTQYF
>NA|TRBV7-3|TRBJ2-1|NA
TGTGCCAGCAGCTTATTAGGGGGAGCCTCCTACAATGAGCAGTTCTTC
CASSLLGGASYNEQFF
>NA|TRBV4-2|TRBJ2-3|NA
TGTGCCAGCAGCCAAGCGGGGCGGTCGGACAGTAGCACAGATACGCAGTATTTT
CASSQAGRSDSSTDTQYF
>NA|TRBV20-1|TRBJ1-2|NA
TGCAGTGCTAGCCGACAGACCAACTATGGCTACACCTTC
CSASRQTNYGYTF
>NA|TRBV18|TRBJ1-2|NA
TGTGCCAGCTCACCCACGGGACTGGCCCTAGGAGGCTACACCTTC
CASSPTGLALGGYTF
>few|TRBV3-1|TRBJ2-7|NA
TGTGCCAGCAGCCAAGATCCCGCGACAGTAACAACCTACGAGCAGTACTTC
CASSQDPATVTTYEQYF
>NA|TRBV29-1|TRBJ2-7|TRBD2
TGCAGCGTTGGAATCGCTAGCGGGACCGAGCAGTACTTC
CSVGIASGTEQYF
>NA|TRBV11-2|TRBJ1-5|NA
TGTGCCAGCAGCTCTTATGACCAGCCCCAGCATTTT
CASSSYDQPQHF
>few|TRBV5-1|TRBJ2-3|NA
TGCGCCAGCAGCTTGACACGGGCCCGGGTCGATACGCAGTATTTT
CASSLTRARVDTQYF
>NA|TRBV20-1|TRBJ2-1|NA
TGCAGTGCTAGAGATTCGTCGGAGGGGTCCTACAATGAGCAGTTCTTC
CSARDSSEGSYNEQFF
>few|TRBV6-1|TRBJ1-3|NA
TGTGCCAGCAGTGAAGATCCCTCGAGGAGGAACACCATATATTTT
CASSEDPSRRNTIYF
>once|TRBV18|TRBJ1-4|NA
TGTGCCAGCTCACCAGTAGGGAATGAAAAACTGTTTTTT
CASSPVGNEKLFF
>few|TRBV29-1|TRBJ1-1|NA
TGCAGCTCGCGGAGGAACACTGAAGCTTTCTTT
CSSRRNTEAFF
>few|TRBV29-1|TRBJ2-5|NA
TGCAGTTCCTCTCAAAGTGGGGGGCAAGAGACCCAGTACTTC
CSSSQSGGQETQYF
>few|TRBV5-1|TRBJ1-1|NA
TGCGCCAGCAGCCTGGTAGCTCTTGGGACCACTGAAGCTTTCTTT
CASSLVALGTTEAFF
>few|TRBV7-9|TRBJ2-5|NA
TGTGCCAGCAGCTCTCGCGGGGCTCGGGAGACCCAGTACTTC
CASSSRGARETQYF
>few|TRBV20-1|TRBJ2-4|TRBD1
TGCAGTGCTAGAGAAGACAGGGGGCTTGACATTCAGTACTTC
CSAREDRGLDIQYF
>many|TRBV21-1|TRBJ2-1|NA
TGTGCCAGCAGCAAAGCCATCGGGGGGAATGAGCAGTTCTTC
CASSKAIGGNEQFF
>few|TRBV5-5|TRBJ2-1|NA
TGTGCCAGCAGCTGGGGACTCTATAGCTCCTACAATGAGCAGTTCTTC
CASSWGLYSSYNEQFF
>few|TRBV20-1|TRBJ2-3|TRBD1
TGCAGTGCTAGACGCCTCGGACAGGGGTTCACAGATACGCAGTATTTT
CSARRLGQGFTDTQYF
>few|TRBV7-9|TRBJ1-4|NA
TGTGCCAGCAGCTTAACCCAGGGTTATGTTGAAAAACTGTTTTTT
CASSLTQGYVEKLFF
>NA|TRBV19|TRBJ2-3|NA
TGTGCCAGTAGTATAGTGGGACCCCGCGGGACGCAGTATTTT
CASSIVGPRGTQYF
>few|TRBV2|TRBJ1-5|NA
TGTGCCAGCAGTGAGAGGAGCAATCAGCCCCAGCATTTT
CASSERSNQPQHF
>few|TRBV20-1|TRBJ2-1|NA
TGCAGTGTATTATTCACACCTGAGCAGTTCTTC
CSVLFTPEQFF
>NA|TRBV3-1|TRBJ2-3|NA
TGTGCCAGCAGCCAAGAGATGGGCAGGGGCACAGATACGCAGTATTTT
CASSQEMGRGTDTQYF
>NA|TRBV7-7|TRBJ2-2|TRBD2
TGTGCTAGCAGCTTAACTAGCGGGAGTTTCACCGGGGAGCTGTTTTTT
CASSLTSGSFTGELFF
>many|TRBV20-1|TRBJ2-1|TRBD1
TGCAGTGCTAGTGGGACAGGGGGCTACAATGAGCAGTTCTTC
CSASGTGGYNEQFF
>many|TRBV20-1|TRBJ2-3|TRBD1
TGCAGTGCCCCGAGACAGGGGAGGCGAGATACGCAGTATTTT
CSAPRQGRRDTQYF
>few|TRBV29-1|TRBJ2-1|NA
TGCAGCGTAGACACCCCACCGGGGAATGAGCAGTTCTTC
CSVDTPPGNEQFF
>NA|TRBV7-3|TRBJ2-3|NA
TGTGCCAGCAGCTTACTATCACAGGGTAGTACGCAGTATTTT
CASSLLSQGSTQYF
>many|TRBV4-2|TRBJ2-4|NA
TGTGCCAGCAGCCAAGAGGGGGGCATTCAGTACTTC
CASSQEGGIQYF
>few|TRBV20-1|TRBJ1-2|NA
TGCAGTGCTAGAGATTCGCAAGGTCGGGTCTATGGCTACACCTTC
CSARDSQGRVYGYTF
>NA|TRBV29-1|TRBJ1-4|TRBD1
TGCAGCGTGGGGACAGGGAAGAGTGAAAAACTGTTTTTT
CSVGTGKSEKLFF
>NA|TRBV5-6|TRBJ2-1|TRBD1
TGTGCCAGCAGCGTCAGGGGGCAGTACAATGAGCAGTTCTTC
CASSVRGQYNEQFF
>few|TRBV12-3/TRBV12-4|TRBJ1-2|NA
TGTGCCAGCAGTTTCCCCAGGTGGGACTATGGCTACACCTTC
CASSFPRWDYGYTF
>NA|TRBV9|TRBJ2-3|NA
TGTGCCAGCAGCGTAGTTGGGGAAGGGGGCACAGATACGCAGTATTTT
CASSVVGEGGTDTQYF
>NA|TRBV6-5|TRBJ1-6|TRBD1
TGTGCCAGCAGTTCGGGGGACAGGGTTTGGACACCCCTCCACTTT
CASSSGDRVWTPLHF
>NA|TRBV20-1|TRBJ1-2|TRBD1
TGCAGTGCCGCGTCGGCACAGGGGGCTGGTTTATCTAGCTATGGCTACACCTTC
CSAASAQGAGLSSYGYTF
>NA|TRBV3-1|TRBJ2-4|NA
TGTGCCAGCAAGGGGCCGTCGCCTGGGATTCAGTACTTC
CASKGPSPGIQYF
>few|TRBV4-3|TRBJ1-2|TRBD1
TGCGCCAGCAGCCAAGATCTGACGGGGGCAGGGGGCGAAGTCGGCTATGGCTACACCTTC
CASSQDLTGAGGEVGYGYTF
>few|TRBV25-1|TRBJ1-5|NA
TGTGCCAGCAGCCAACAGGGAATCAATCAGCCCCAGCATTTT
CASSQQGINQPQHF
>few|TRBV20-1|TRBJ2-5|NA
TGCAGTGCCACAGGGGAGGATGGAGAGACCCAGTACTTC
CSATGEDGETQYF
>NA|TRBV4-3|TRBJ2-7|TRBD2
TGCGCCAGCAGCCAAGATCCTAGCGGAGGGCCCTACGAGCAGTACTTC
CASSQDPSGGPYEQYF
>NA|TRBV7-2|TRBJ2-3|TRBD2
TGTGCCAGCAGCCCGCCCGGGACTAGCGGCACAGATACGCAGTATTTT
CASSPPGTSGTDTQYF
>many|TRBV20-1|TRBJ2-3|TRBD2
TGCAGTGCTGGACAGATCGGCGGGGGGGCAGATACGCAGTATTTT
CSAGQIGGGADTQYF
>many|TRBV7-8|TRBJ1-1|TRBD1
TGTGCCAGCAGCTTAGGGGACAGGGTCACTGAAGCTTTCTTT
CASSLGDRVTEAFF
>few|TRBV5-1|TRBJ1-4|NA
TGCGCCAGCAGAGCCGGGACATCCGGGGAAAAACTGTTTTTT
CASRAGTSGEKLFF
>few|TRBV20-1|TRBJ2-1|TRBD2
TGCAGTGCTAGAGTGGGACTAGCGGGCGCCCGGGCCTACAATGAGCAGTTCTTC
CSARVGLAGARAYNEQFF
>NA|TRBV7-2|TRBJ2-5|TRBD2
TGTGCCAGCAGCCTGCGACTAGCGGGAGGGGAGACCCAGTACTTC
CASSLRLAGGETQYF
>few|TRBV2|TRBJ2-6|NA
TGTGCCAGCTTATCTGGGCACGGAGGGGCCAACGTCCTGACTTTC
CASLSGHGGANVLTF
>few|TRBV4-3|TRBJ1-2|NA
TGCGCCAGCAGCCAAGATGGGGTCTATGGCTACACCTTC
CASSQDGVYGYTF